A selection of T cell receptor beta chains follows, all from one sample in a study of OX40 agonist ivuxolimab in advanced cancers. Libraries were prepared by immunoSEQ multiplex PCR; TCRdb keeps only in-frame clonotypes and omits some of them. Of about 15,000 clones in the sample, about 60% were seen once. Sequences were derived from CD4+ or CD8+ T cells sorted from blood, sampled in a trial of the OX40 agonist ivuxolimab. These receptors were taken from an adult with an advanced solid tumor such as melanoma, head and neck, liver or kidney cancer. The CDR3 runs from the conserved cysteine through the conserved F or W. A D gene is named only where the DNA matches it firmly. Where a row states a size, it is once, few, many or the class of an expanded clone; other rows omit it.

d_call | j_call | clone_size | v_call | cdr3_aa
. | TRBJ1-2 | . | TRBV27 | CASSSPTGLTNYGYTF
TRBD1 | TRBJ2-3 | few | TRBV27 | CASGTGAGDTQYF
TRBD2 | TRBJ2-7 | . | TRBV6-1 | CASSLNSGDYEQYF
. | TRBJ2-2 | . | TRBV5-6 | CASTPGTWRTGELFF
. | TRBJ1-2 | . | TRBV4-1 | CASSPRGLDYGYTF
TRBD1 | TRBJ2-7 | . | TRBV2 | CASSAPGQSYEQYF
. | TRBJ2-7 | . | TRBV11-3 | CASSARGSYEQYF
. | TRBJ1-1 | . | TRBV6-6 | CASKAGLMNTEAFF
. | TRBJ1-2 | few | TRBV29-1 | CSVRGGSNYGYTF
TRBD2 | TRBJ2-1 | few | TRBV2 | CASSELAGGNEQFF
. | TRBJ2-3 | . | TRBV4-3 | CASSQFTDTQYF
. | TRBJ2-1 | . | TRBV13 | CASSPSLGSSYNEQFF
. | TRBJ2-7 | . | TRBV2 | CASSVTYYEQYF
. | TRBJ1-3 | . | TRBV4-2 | CASSQEGLISGNTIYF
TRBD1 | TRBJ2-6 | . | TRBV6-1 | CASRGQGSGANVLTF
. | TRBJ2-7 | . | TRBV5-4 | CASSLAGGPSYEQYF
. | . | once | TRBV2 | CASSEGGVRAYEQYF
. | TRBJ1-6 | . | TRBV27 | CASSLSGVIPLHF
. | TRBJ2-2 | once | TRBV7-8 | CASSLAPLAPGELFF
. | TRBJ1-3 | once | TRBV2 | CASSSGYHSGNTIYF
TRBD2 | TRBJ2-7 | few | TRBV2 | CASSVSGGAYEQYF
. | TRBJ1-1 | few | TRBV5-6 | CASSLSTNTEAFF
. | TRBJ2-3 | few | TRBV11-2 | CASSLVGRTDTQYF
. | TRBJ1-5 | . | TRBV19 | CASSIRADGGQPQHF
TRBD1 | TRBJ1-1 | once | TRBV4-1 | CASSQRDSSNTEAFF
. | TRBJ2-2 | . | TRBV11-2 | CASSYSRGTGELFF
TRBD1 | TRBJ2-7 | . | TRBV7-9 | CASSAPGTGGVYEQYF